This T cell receptor (beta chain) stems from a study of T cell responses to AZD1222 COVID-19 vaccine. The overall study: Second doses were pooled across both intervals (about 4 or about 12 weeks). Whole-study findings and limits: Two AZD1222 doses significantly raised spike-specific TCR breadth and depth over controls. Regions 160-218 and 743-854 held dominance among vaccine-associated CD4 TCRs, which spanned spike. Only a handful of people who got AZD1222 tested seropositive at baseline.

A remark on this clone: The antigen is undetermined.

The V and J ends lost 3 bases and 0 bases respectively, with 11 bases between them. The CDR3 loop spans 15 amino acids. Germline V CDR1 and CDR2: LNHDA, SQIVND (reference sequence). Sequencing was performed with immunoSEQ multiplex PCR; in TCRdb, only in-frame clones are kept and a portion is missing. The sample holds some 180,000 clones, around 90% seen once. This chain uses TRBV19 with TRBJ1-2; D possibly corresponds to TRBD1 (6 bases). The input for sequencing was peripheral blood, taken on day 0 of AZD1222 vaccination. The receptor was isolated from an adult in good health. The CDR3 DNA reads as TGTGCCAGTAGTATGCGACAGGCGTCTAACTATGGCTACACCTTC. Protein product: CASSMRQASNYGYTF.